This passage covers 22 T cell receptor beta chains from one sample sequenced in a study of T cells in Graves' hyperthyroidism and ophthalmopathy. Amplified TCR beta CDR3 regions came from RNA transcripts. HTBI primers were the set used in a first-round RT-PCR of the TCR CDR3. TCRdb re-derived calls from the multiplex PCR reads in MiXCR, one entry per CDR3 protein. Of about 260,000 distinct CDR3 sequences in the sample, around 15% are singletons; the top ten hold 28%. Sequences were obtained from blood. The source is a woman aged 18-29 years with Graves' ophthalmopathy.

This clonotype was recorded at least ten times. The J gene is TRBJ1-5, the V gene TRBV2; TRBD1 is a possible D gene (5 bases). There are 13 residues in the CDR3. Germline values: CDR1 SNHLY, CDR2 FYNNEI. The V end lost 8 bases, the J end lost 3 bases, and 11 bases lay between the germline ends. CDR3 coding DNA: TGTGCCAGCCAAGACAGCTACAATCAGCCCCAGCATTTT. Amino acid sequence: CASQDSYNQPQHF.

This clonotype showed up many times. The chain has TRBV7-2 and TRBJ2-3; D is unclear. The CDR3 consists of 15 residues. Trimming removed 5 bases from V and 2 bases from J, with 14 bases in between. In germline, CDR1 is SGHTA, CDR2 FQGNSA. CDR3 residues: CASSPNQPPTDTQYF. The CDR3 bases are TGTGCCAGCAGCCCTAACCAGCCTCCCACAGATACGCAGTATTTT.

In its sample, this clonotype was seen a few times. CDR3 nucleotide sequence: TGTGCCAGTAGTATAGATGAGGGGGCGAACAATGAGCAGTTCTTC. It specifies CASSIDEGANNEQFF. The J gene is TRBJ2-1, the V gene TRBV19; TRBD1 agrees at 7 bases. V lost 0 bases and J lost 5; bases outside the gene matches: 4. From germline, CDR1 is LNHDA and CDR2 SQIVND (reference sequence). This CDR3 has 15 residues. The whole variable domain, remainder taken from reference TRBV19 and TRBJ2-1, is DGGITQSPKYLFRKEGQNVTLSCEQNLNHDAMYWYRQDPGQGLRLIYYSQIVNDFQKGDIAEGYSVSREKKESFPLTVTSAQKNPTAFYLCASSIDEGANNEQFFGPGTRLTVL.

On this clonotype itself: A much bigger clone sits one base away, suggesting this may be a read error. The chain has TRBV6-1 and TRBJ1-2; TRBD1 agrees at 7 bases. The trim removed 3 bases at V and 5 bases at J, leaving 18 bases unmatched. This CDR3 is built from 18 residues. CDR1 is MNHNS and CDR2 is SASEGT in the germline V gene. The CDR3 DNA sequence: TGTGCCAGCAGTGAGCCCGATAGAATACGACAGGGTATTTATGGCTACACCTTC. Translated: CASSEPDRIRQGIYGYTF.

In the case of this clonotype: This may arise from a read error, as a much more abundant clone is one base away. The rearrangement joins TRBV2 to TRBJ1-6; 9 bases are shared with TRBD1. The CDR3 runs 14 residues. V gave up 6 bases and J gave up 7 bases; unmatched junction bases: 4. Germline V lookup: CDR1 SNHLY, CDR2 FYNNEI. The CDR3 is CASRQGAANSPLHF. CDR3 in DNA: TGTGCCAGCAGACAGGGGGCGGCCAATTCACCCCTCCACTTT. Variable domain in full (rest from reference TRBV2 and TRBJ1-6): EPEVTQTPSHQVTQMGQEVILRCVPISNHLYFYWYRQILGQKVEFLVSFYNNEISEKSEIFDDQFSVERPDGSNFTLKIRSTKLEDSAMYFCASRQGAANSPLHFGNGTRLTVT.

This clonotype was counted ten times or more. The V gene is TRBV15, the J gene TRBJ2-3; D is perhaps TRBD2 (6 bases). Trimming left V 0 bases short and J 1 base short, with 11 bases between. CDR1 and CDR2 from the germline V gene are LNHNV and YYDKDF (reference sequence). There are 16 residues in the CDR3. CDR3 residues: CATSREGGFGTDTQYF. CDR3 nucleotides: TGTGCCACCAGCAGAGAGGGGGGATTCGGCACAGATACGCAGTATTTT. Drawing the rest from reference TRBV15 and TRBJ2-3, the complete variable domain is DAMVIQNPRYQVTQFGKPVTLSCSQTLNHNVMYWYQQKSSQAPKLLFHYYDKDFNNEADTPDNFQSRRPNTSFCFLDIRSPGLGDTAMYLCATSREGGFGTDTQYFGPGTRLTVL.

This clonotype was detected many times. This sequence joins TRBV5-1 and TRBJ2-3; TRBD2 matches at 9 bases. The germline V gene encodes CDR1 SGHRS and CDR2 YFSETQ. The V and J ends lost 3 bases and 5 bases, in that order; junction bases with no gene match: 4. The CDR3 totals 14 residues. The CDR3 DNA sequence: TGCGCCAGCAGCTGGGCTAGCGGGATAGATACGCAGTATTTT. It codes for CASSWASGIDTQYF. The whole variable domain, filled in from reference TRBV5-1 and TRBJ2-3, reads KAGVTQTPRYLIKTRGQQVTLSCSPISGHRSVSWYQQTPGQGLQFLFEYFSETQRNKGNFPGRFSGRQFSNSRSEMNVSTLELGDSALYLCASSWASGIDTQYFGPGTRLTVL.

The rearrangement links TRBV2 to TRBJ2-2, with a weak D call TRBD1 (5 bases). The germline V and J ends were trimmed by 4 bases and 4 bases, with 13 bases remaining between them. CDR1 and CDR2 (germline): SNHLY, FYNNEI. The CDR3 totals 15 residues. Here the CDR3 DNA reads TGTGCCAGCAGTGGGGGCCGGCGGCCCACCGGGGAGCTGTTTTTT. Protein sequence: CASSGGRRPTGELFF.

This clonotype was counted ten times or more. The gene calls are TRBV6-1 and TRBJ1-1, with D maybe TRBD1 (6 bases). V lost 5 bases and J 0 bases, leaving 16 bases between the germline ends. Germline V gene sequence: CDR1 MNHNS, CDR2 SASEGT. The CDR3 runs 16 residues. CDR3 bases: TGTGCCAGCAGTCCCCCGGGGGGCGCTTTGAACACTGAAGCTTTCTTT. This encodes CASSPPGGALNTEAFF.

This clonotype was counted many times. The chain joins TRBV3-1 to TRBJ2-2; D is ambiguous. The V end was cut by 3 bases, the J end by 7 bases, with 3 bases between. This CDR3 is 11 amino acids long. CDR1 is LGHDT, CDR2 YNNKEL, per germline (reference sequence). For the CDR3, the DNA is TGTGCCAGCAGCCACCGCGGGGAGCTGTTTTTT. Translation gives CASSHRGELFF.

This clonotype was detected ten times or more. The J gene is TRBJ2-3, the V gene TRBV3-1, with D unclear. V gave up 2 bases and J gave up 5 bases, with 5 bases separating them. This CDR3 region has 12 residues. Germline V CDR1 and CDR2: LGHDT, YNNKEL (reference sequence). CDR3 amino acids: CASSQTGDTQYF. In nucleotides, the CDR3 is TGTGCCAGCAGCCAAACGGGAGATACGCAGTATTTT.

This clonotype was seen only a few times. The rearrangement joins TRBV4-3 to TRBJ2-1; the match to TRBD2 covers 10 bases. V trimming: 5 bases; J trimming: 5 bases; junction bases outside the gene matches: 12. The CDR3 loop spans 17 amino acids. Germline V CDR1 and CDR2: LGHNA, YSLEER. For the CDR3, the DNA is TGCGCCAGCAGCGATCTAGCGGCTAGCGGGAGCCACAATGAGCAGTTCTTC. Its translation is CASSDLAASGSHNEQFF.

This clonotype has at least ten counts. V gene TRBV25-1 combines with J gene TRBJ2-1; TRBD2 aligns across 12 bases. This CDR3 is 14 amino acids long. Germline CDR1 is MGHDK and CDR2 is SYGVNS. Unmatched junction bases numbered 5, after V lost 5 bases and J lost 9 bases. In DNA form, the CDR3 reads TGTGCCAGCAGTACTAGCGGGGGGATAGGTGAGCAGTTCTTC. This gives the protein CASSTSGGIGEQFF.

A few counts support this clonotype. The chain uses TRBV27 and TRBJ2-7, with unresolved D. V was pared by 1 base and J by 0 bases, with 16 bases between. Germline V gives CDR1 MNHEY, CDR2 SMNVEV (reference sequence). The CDR3 has 17 amino acids. For the CDR3, the DNA is TGTGCCAGCAGTTTATTGAGTAGCCTAGGACCCTCCTACGAGCAGTACTTC. Amino acid sequence: CASSLLSSLGPSYEQYF.

Ten or more counts support this clonotype. J is TRBJ2-1 and V is TRBV6-8; 14 bases are shared with TRBD2. With V trimmed by 0 bases and J by 7 bases, 11 bases remained unmatched. The CDR3 spans 19 residues. Looked up from germline, CDR1 is MNHGY and CDR2 is SAAAGT. In nucleotides, the CDR3 is TGTGCCAGCAGTTACTCAGGGACTAGCGGGAGTAGGGCTTCAAATGAGCAGTTCTTC. It specifies CASSYSGTSGSRASNEQFF.

This clonotype was found many times. V and J are TRBV12-5 and TRBJ2-2; 9 bases are shared with TRBD1. The trim removed 5 bases at V and 4 bases at J, leaving 14 bases unmatched. The CDR3 totals 18 residues. Germline assignment: CDR1 LGHNT and CDR2 FRNRAP. The CDR3 sequence is CASGDPGTGRQFTGELFF. CDR3 DNA sequence: TGTGCTAGTGGTGACCCCGGGACAGGGCGTCAATTCACCGGGGAGCTGTTTTTT. Looking up the rest from reference TRBV12-5 and TRBJ2-2 gives the full variable domain: DARVTQTPRHKVTEMGQEVTMRCQPILGHNTVFWYRQTMMQGLELLAYFRNRAPLDDSGMPKDRFSAEMPDATLATLKIQPSEPRDSAVYFCASGDPGTGRQFTGELFFGEGSRLTVL.

The chain is built from TRBV3-1 and TRBJ2-3, with 11 bases fitting TRBD2. The CDR3 covers 16 residues. The V gene's germline CDR1 is LGHDT and CDR2 YNNKEL (reference sequence). Unmatched junction bases numbered 5, after V lost 4 bases and J lost 2 bases. The CDR3 bases are TGTGCCAGCAGCCGTCTTAGCGGGGGGGACACAGATACGCAGTATTTT. Encoded protein: CASSRLSGGDTDTQYF.

This clonotype was observed a single time. V usage is TRBV27 and J usage is TRBJ2-1, with D perhaps TRBD2 (6 bases). V lost 0 bases to trimming and J lost 5 bases, with 17 bases between them. This CDR3 has 17 amino acids. CDR1 and CDR2 from the germline V gene are MNHEY and SMNVEV (reference sequence). CDR3 nucleotides: TGTGCCAGCAGTTTATCCTTGCCGCGGGGTCAGGACAATGAGCAGTTCTTC. This gives the protein CASSLSLPRGQDNEQFF.

This clonotype was seen many times. The chain joins TRBV7-9 to TRBJ1-2; 10 nucleotides agree with TRBD1. The length of the CDR3 is 19 residues. Looked up from germline, CDR1 is SEHNR and CDR2 is FQNEAQ (reference sequence). The trim removed 5 bases at V and 0 bases at J, leaving 15 bases unmatched. CDR3 nucleotide sequence: TGTGCCAGCAGCACAATAGCCGGACAGGGGGGGCAAGCTAACTATGGCTACACCTTC. Translating it yields CASSTIAGQGGQANYGYTF.

The CDR3 bases are TGCAGTGCCCCCGGGACTAGCGGGAGGGCATCCACCGGGGAGCTGTTTTTT. Translation gives CSAPGTSGRASTGELFF. This chain links TRBV20-1 with TRBJ2-2, with 16 bases fitting TRBD2. The CDR3 has 17 amino acids. The trim removed 6 bases at V and 4 bases at J, leaving 8 bases unmatched. In germline, CDR1 is DFQATT, CDR2 SNEGSKA (reference sequence).

The sample holds many counts of this clonotype. The chain is built from TRBV12-3 or TRBV12-4 and TRBJ1-5; possible D gene TRBD1, 5 bases. The CDR3 sequence is 17 residues long. V lost 4 bases, J lost 0 bases, and 16 bases lay in between. CDR3 nucleotides: TGTGCCAGCAGTTCCTCCTCGACAGAATCTAGCAATCAGCCCCAGCATTTT. This translates into CASSSSSTESSNQPQHF.

This clonotype was detected ten times or more. A read error may produce the germline difference seen at one junction end. The chain joins TRBV9 to TRBJ2-5; D is possibly TRBD1 (5 bases). The V gene's germline CDR1 is SGDLS and CDR2 YYNGEE. The CDR3 loop spans 15 amino acids. CDR3 coding DNA: TGTGCCAGCAGCGTGGGTGGACACGGTCAAGGGACCCAGTACTTC. This gives the protein CASSVGGHGQGTQYF. The whole variable domain, filled in from reference TRBV9 and TRBJ2-5, reads DSGVTQTPKHLITATGQRVTLRCSPRSGDLSVYWYQQSLDQGLQFLIQYYNGEERAKGNILERFSAQQFPDLHSELNLSSLELGDSALYFCASSVGGHGQGTQYFGPGTRLLVL.